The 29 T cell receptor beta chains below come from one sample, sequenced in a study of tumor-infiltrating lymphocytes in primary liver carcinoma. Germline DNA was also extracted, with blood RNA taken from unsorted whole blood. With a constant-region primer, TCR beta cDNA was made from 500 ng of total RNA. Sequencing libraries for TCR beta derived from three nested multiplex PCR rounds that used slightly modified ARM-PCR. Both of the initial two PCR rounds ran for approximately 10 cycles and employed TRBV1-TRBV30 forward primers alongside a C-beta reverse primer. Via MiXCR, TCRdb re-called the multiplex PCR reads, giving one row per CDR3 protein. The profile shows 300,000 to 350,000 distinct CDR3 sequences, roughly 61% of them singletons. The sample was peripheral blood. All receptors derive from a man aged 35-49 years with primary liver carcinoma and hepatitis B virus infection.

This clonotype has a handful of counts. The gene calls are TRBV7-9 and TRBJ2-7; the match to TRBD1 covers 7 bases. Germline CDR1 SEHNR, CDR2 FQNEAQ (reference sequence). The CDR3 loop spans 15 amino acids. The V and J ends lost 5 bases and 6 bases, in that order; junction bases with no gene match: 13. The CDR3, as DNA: TGTGCCAGCAGCACCCTGACAGGGTTCTACCGCGAGCAGTACTTC. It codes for CASSTLTGFYREQYF.

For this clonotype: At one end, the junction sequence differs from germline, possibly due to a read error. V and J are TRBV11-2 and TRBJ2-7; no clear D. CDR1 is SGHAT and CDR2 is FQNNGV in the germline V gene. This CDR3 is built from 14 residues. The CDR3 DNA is TGTGCCAACAGCTTAATCGTGTACTCCTACGAGCAGTACTTC. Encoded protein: CANSLIVYSYEQYF.

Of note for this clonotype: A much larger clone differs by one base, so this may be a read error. CDR3 in DNA: TGCGCCAGCAGCCAACGAGTAAGGGGAAGGGACTATGGCTACACCTTC. Amino acid sequence: CASSQRVRGRDYGYTF. The rearrangement uses TRBV4-1 and TRBJ1-2, with a possible D match to TRBD1 (5 bases). V lost 2 bases, J lost 3 bases, and 16 bases lay in between. CDR3 length: 16 amino acids. Germline CDR1 MGHRA, CDR2 YSYEKL.

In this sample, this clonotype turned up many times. CDR3 coding DNA: TGTGCCAGCAGCTACGCCCATAGAACAGATACGCAGTATTTT. Translated: CASSYAHRTDTQYF. The chain joins TRBV7-9 to TRBJ2-3; D is unclear. Looked up from germline, CDR1 is SEHNR and CDR2 is FQNEAQ (reference sequence). The CDR3 runs to 14 residues. Trimming shortened V by 4 bases and J by 3 bases, and 11 bases separated the two germline ends. Complete variable domain (other parts from reference TRBV7-9 and TRBJ2-3): DTGVSQNPRHKITKRGQNVTFRCDPISEHNRLYWYRQTLGQGPEFLTYFQNEAQLEKSRLLSDRFSAERPKGSFSTLEIQRTEQGDSAMYLCASSYAHRTDTQYFGPGTRLTVL.

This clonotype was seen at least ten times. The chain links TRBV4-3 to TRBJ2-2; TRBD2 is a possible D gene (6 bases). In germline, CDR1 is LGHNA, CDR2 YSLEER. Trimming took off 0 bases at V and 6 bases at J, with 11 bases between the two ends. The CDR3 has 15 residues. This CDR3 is CASSQERLVAGELFF. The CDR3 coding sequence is TGCGCCAGCAGCCAAGAGCGACTAGTGGCCGGGGAGCTGTTTTTT.

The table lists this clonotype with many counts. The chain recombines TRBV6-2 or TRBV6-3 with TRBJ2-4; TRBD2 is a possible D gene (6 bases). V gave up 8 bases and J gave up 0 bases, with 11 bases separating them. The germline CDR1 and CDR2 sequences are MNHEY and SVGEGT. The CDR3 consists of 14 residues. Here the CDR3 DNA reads TGTGCCAGCGAAGACGGGGGAGCCAAAAACATTCAGTACTTC. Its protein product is CASEDGGAKNIQYF.

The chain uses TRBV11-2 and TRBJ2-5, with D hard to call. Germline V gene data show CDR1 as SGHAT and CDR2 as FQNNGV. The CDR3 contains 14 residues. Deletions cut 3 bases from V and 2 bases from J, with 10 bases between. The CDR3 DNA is TGTGCCAGCAGCTTCATACCTAGTCAAGAGACCCAGTACTTC. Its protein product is CASSFIPSQETQYF.

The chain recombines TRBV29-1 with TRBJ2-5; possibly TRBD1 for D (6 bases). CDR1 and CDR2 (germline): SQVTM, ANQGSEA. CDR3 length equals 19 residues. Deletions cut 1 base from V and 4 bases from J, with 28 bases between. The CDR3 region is CSVEGLILFTQGYLETQYF. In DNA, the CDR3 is TGCAGCGTTGAAGGACTCATCCTCTTTACACAGGGATATCTAGAGACCCAGTACTTC.

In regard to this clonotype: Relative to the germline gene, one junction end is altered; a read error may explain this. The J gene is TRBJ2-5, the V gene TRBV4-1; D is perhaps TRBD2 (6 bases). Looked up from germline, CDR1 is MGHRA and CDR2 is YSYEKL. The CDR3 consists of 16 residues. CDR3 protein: CASSQLALGFQDTQYF. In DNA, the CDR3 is TGCGCCAGCAGCCAACTAGCGCTTGGCTTCCAAGATACCCAGTACTTC.

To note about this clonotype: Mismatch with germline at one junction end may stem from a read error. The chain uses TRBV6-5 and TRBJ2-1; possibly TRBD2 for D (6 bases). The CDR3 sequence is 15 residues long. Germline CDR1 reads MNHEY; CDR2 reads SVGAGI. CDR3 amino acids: CASSYWQEGDNEQLF. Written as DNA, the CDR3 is TGTGCCAGCAGTTACTGGCAGGAGGGTGACAATGAGCAGCTCTTC.

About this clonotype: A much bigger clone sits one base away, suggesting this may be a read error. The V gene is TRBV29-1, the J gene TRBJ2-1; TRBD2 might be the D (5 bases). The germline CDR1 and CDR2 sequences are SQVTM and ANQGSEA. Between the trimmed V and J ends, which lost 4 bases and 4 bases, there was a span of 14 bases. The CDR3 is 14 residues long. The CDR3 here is CSVVASWSYNEQFF. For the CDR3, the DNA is TGCAGCGTTGTCGCTAGCTGGTCTTACAATGAGCAGTTCTTC.

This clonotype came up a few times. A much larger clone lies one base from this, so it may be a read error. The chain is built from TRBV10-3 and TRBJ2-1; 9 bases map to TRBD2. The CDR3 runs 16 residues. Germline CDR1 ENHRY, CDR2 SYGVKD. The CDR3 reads CAIRDFSGSSYSEQFF. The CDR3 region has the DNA TGTGCCATCAGGGATTTTAGCGGGAGCTCCTACAGTGAGCAGTTCTTC.

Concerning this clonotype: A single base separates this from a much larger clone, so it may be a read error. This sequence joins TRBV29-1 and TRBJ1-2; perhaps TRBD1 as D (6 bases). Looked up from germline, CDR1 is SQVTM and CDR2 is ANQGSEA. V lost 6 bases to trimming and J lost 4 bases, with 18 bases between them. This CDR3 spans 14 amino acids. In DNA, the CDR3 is TGCAGCGTCAAGTTTGGACAGTCGACCTATGGCTACACCTTC. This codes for CSVKFGQSTYGYTF.

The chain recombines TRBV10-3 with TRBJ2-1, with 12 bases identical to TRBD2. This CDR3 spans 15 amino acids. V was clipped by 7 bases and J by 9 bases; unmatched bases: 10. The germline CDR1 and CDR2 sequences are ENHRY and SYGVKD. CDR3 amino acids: CAIILTSGGDSEQFF. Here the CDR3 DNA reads TGTGCCATCATTTTGACTAGCGGGGGCGACAGTGAGCAGTTCTTC.

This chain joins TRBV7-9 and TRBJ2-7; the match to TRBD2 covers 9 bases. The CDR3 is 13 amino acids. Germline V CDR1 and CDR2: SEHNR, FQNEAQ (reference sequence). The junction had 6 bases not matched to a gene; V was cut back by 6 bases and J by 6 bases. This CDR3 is CASRTREGREQYF. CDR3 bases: TGTGCCAGCAGGACGCGGGAGGGCCGCGAGCAGTACTTC.

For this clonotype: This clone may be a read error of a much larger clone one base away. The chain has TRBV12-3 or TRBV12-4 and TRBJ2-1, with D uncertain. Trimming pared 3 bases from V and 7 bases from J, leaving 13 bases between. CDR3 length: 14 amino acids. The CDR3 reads CASSLFVVKNEQFF. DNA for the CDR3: TGTGCCAGCAGTTTGTTTGTGGTCAAGAATGAGCAGTTCTTC.

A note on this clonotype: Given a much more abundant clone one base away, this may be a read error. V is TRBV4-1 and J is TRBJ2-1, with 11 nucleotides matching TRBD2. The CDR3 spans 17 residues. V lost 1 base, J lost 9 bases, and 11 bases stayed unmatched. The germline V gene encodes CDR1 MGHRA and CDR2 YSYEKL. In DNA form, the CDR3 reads TGCGCCAGCAGCCAAGCGATCCAGGCTAGCGGGAGGACTGAGCAGTTCTTC. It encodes CASSQAIQASGRTEQFF.

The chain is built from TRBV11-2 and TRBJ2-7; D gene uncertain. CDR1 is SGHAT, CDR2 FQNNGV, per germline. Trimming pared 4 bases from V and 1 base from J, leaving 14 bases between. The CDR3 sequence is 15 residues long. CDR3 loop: CASSSHSRSSYEQYF. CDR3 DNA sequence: TGTGCCAGCAGCTCCCATAGCAGGAGTTCCTACGAGCAGTACTTC. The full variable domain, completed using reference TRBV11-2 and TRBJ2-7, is EAGVAQSPRYKIIEKRQSVAFWCNPISGHATLYWYQQILGQGPKLLIQFQNNGVVDDSQLPKDRFSAERLKGVDSTLKIQPAKLEDSAVYLCASSSHSRSSYEQYFGPGTRLTVT.

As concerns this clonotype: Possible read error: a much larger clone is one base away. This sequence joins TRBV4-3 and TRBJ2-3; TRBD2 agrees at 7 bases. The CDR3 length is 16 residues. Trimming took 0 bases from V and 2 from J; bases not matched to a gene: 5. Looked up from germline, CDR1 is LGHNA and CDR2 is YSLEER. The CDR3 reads CASSQDTAGATDTQYF. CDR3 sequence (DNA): TGCGCCAGCAGCCAAGACACGGCGGGAGCCACAGATACGCAGTATTTT.

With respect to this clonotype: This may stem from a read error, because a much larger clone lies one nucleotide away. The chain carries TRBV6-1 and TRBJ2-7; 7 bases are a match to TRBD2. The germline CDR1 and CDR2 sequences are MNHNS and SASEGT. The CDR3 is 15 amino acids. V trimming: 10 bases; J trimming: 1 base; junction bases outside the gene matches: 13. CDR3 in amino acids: CATPSDLAVSYEQYF. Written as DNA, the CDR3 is TGTGCCACCCCTTCTGACCTAGCGGTGTCCTACGAGCAGTACTTC.

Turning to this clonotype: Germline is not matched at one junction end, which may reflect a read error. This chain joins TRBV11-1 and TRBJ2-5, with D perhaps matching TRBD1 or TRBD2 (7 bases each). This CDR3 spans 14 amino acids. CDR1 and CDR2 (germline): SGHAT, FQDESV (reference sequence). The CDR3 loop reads CASSGTEDQETQYF. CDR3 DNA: TGTGCTAGCAGCGGGACAGAGGACCAAGAGACCCAGTACTTC. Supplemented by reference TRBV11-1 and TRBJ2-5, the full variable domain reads EAEVAQSPRYKITEKSQAVAFWCDPISGHATLYWYRQILGQGPELLVQFQDESVVDDSQLPKDRFSAERLKGVDSTLKIQPAELGDSAMYLCASSGTEDQETQYFGPGTRLLVL.

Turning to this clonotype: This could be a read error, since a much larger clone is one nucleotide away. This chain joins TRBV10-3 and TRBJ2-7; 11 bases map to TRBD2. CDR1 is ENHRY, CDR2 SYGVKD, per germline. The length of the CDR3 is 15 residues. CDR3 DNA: TGTGCCTCCGGCAGGCTAGCGGGAGGTACCTACGAGCAGCACTTC. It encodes CASGRLAGGTYEQHF.

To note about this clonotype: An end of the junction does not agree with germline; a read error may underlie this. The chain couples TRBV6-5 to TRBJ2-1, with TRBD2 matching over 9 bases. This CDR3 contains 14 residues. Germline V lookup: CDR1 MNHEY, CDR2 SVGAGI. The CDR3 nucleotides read TGTGCCAGCATGAGGAGCGGGAGGAACAACGAGCAGTTCTTC. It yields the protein CASMRSGRNNEQFF.

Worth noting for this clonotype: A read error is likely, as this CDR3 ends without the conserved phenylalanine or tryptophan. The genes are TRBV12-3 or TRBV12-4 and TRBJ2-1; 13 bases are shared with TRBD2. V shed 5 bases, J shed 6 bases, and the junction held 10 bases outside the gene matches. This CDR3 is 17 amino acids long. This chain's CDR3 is CASSQRTSGSPPNEQFL. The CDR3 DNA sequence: TGTGCCAGCAGTCAACGGACTAGCGGGAGTCCCCCCAATGAGCAGTTCTTA.

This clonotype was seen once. The chain's CDR3 is CASSVRRGRGSYNEQFF. The CDR3, as DNA: TGTGCCAGCAGCGTGAGGAGGGGGCGAGGCTCCTACAATGAGCAGTTCTTC. The chain recombines TRBV5-6 with TRBJ2-1; tentative D call: TRBD1 (7 bases). Germline V gives CDR1 SGHDT, CDR2 YYEEEE. The CDR3 runs 17 residues. With 4 bases removed from V and 0 bases from J, the gap between germline ends came to 17 bases.

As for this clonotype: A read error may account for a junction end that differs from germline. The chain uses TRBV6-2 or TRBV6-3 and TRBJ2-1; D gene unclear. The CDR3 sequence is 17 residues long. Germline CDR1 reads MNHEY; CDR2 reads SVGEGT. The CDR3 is CTSSISQRYRLDNVQFF. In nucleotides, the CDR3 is TGTACCAGCAGTATATCCCAACGGTATCGCCTCGACAATGTGCAGTTCTTC.

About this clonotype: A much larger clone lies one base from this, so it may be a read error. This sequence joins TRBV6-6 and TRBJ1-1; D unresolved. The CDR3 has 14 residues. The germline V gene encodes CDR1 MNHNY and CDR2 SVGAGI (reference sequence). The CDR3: CANSQDGVNTEAFF. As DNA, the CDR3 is TGTGCCAACAGTCAGGACGGTGTGAACACTGAAGCTTTCTTT.

CDR3 nucleotides: TGCGCCAGCAGCTTGGACACGCCGAACACTGAAGCTTTCTTT. Its translation: CASSLDTPNTEAFF. V and J are TRBV5-1 and TRBJ1-1; D is ambiguous. V lost 0 bases, J lost 1 base, and 7 bases lay in between. The germline V gene encodes CDR1 SGHRS and CDR2 YFSETQ. This CDR3 has 14 amino acids.

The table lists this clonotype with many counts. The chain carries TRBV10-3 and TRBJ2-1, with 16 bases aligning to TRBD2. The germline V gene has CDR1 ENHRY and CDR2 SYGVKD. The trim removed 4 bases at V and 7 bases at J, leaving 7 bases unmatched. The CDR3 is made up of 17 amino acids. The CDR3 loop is CAISAGTSGRARNEQFF. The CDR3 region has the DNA TGTGCCATCAGTGCCGGGACTAGCGGGAGGGCCAGGAATGAGCAGTTCTTC.